This T cell receptor (beta chain) was profiled in a study of control samples from healthy donors and cancer patients. The length of the CDR3 is 14 residues. V dropped 1 base and J dropped 10; count of bases not matched to a gene: 7. The germline gives CDR1 LGHNT, CDR2 FRNRAP. Clones were sequenced by immunoSEQ multiplex PCR, and TCRdb holds only the in-frame ones, with some missing. The sample holds over 150,000 clones, 90% to 95% seen once. The V call is TRBV12-5, the J call TRBJ2-1, with 7 bases fitting TRBD1. Sequencing input: blood. The clonotype comes from a woman younger than 35 in good health. The DNA of the CDR3 is TGTGCTAGTGGTTTGGGAACGACAGGGTGGGAGCAGTTCTTC. It specifies CASGLGTTGWEQFF.